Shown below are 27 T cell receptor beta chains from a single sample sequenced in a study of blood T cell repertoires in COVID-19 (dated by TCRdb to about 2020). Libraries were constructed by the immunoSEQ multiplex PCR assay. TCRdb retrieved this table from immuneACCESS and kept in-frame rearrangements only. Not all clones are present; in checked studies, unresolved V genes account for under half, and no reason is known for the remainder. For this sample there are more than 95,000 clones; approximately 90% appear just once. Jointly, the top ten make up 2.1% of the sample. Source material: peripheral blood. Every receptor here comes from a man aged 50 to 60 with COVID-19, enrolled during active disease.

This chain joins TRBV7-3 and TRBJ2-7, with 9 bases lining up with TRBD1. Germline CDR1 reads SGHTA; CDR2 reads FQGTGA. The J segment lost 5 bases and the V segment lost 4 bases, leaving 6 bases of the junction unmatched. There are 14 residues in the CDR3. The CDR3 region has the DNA TGTGCCAGCAGCTCGGGACAGGGCGGCGACGAGCAGTACTTC. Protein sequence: CASSSGQGGDEQYF.

In nucleotides, the CDR3 is TGCGCCAGCAGCTTCGGAACAGGAGCTAGGGACACCATATATTTT. Its protein is CASSFGTGARDTIYF. The chain carries TRBV5-1 and TRBJ1-3; D perhaps matches TRBD1 (5 bases). The length of the CDR3 is 15 residues. The V gene's germline CDR1 is SGHRS and CDR2 YFSETQ. The V end was cut by 2 bases, the J end by 8 bases, with 17 bases between. Variable domain in full (rest from reference TRBV5-1 and TRBJ1-3): KAGVTQTPRYLIKTRGQQVTLSCSPISGHRSVSWYQQTPGQGLQFLFEYFSETQRNKGNFPGRFSGRQFSNSRSEMNVSTLELGDSALYLCASSFGTGARDTIYFGEGSWLTVV.

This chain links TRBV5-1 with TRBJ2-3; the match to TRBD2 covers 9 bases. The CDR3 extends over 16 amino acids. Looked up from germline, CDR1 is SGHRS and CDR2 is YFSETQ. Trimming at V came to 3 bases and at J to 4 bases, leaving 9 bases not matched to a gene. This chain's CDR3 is CASSSLAGVMADTQYF. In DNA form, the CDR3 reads TGCGCCAGCAGCTCCTTAGCGGGAGTCATGGCAGATACGCAGTATTTT.

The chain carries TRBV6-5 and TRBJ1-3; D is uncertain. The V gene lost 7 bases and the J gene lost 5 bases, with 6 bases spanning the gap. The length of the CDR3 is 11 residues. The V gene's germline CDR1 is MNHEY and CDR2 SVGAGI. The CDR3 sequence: CASTHRNTIYF. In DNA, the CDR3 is TGTGCCAGCACACATCGAAACACCATATATTTT.

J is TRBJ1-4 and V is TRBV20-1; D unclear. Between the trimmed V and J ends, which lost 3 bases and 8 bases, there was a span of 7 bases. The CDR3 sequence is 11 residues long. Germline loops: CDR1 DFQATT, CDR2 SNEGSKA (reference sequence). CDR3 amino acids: CSARRQEKLFF. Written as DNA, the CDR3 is TGCAGTGCTAGGAGGCAGGAAAAACTGTTTTTT.

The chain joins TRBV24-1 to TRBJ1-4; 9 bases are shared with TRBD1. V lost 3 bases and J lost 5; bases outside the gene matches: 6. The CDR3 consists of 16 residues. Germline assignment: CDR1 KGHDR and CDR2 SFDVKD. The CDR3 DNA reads TGTGCCACCAGTGATGGGGGACAGGGCCCAAATGAAAAACTGTTTTTT. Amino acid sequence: CATSDGGQGPNEKLFF.

CDR3 coding DNA: TGTGCCAGCAGCCCCGAGGGCGGTGGGGGGTGGTACGAGCAGTACTTC. Its protein product is CASSPEGGGGWYEQYF. The V gene is TRBV7-2, the J gene TRBJ2-7, with D perhaps matching TRBD2 (6 bases). CDR3 length: 16 residues. The V and J ends lost 5 bases and 4 bases respectively, with 21 bases between them. Germline V gene sequence: CDR1 SGHTA, CDR2 FQGNSA.

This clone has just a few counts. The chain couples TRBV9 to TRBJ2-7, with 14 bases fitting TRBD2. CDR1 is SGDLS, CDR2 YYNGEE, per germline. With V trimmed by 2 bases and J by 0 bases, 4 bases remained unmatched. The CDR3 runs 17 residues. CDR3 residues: CASSVVGTSGSSYEQYV. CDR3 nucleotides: TGTGCCAGCAGCGTTGTGGGGACTAGCGGGAGCTCCTACGAGCAGTACGTC.

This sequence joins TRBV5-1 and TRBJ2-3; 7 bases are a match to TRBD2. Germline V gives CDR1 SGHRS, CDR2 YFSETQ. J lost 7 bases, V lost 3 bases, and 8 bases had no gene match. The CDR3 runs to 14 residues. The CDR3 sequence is CASSSSGPRNTQYF. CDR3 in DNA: TGCGCCAGCAGCTCTAGCGGACCGAGGAATACGCAGTATTTT.

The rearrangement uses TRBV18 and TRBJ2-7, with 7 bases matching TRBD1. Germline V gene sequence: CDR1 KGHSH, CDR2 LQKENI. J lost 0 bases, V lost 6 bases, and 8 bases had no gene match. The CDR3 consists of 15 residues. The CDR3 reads CASSRTGGRSYEQYF. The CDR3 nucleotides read TGTGCCAGCTCTAGGACAGGCGGCCGCTCCTACGAGCAGTACTTC. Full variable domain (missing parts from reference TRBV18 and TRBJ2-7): NAGVMQNPRHLVRRRGQEARLRCSPMKGHSHVYWYRQLPEEGLKFMVYLQKENIIDESGMPKERFSAEFPKEGPSILRIQQVVRGDSAAYFCASSRTGGRSYEQYFGPGTRLTVT.

CDR3 DNA sequence: TGCGCCAGCAGCTTACAGGGAAATCACAATGAGCAGTTCTTC. This translates into CASSLQGNHNEQFF. V gene TRBV5-1 combines with J gene TRBJ2-1; D is possibly TRBD1 (6 bases). Per germline, CDR1 SGHRS and CDR2 YFSETQ. Trimming left V 2 bases short and J 5 bases short, with 11 bases between. The CDR3 is 14 residues long.

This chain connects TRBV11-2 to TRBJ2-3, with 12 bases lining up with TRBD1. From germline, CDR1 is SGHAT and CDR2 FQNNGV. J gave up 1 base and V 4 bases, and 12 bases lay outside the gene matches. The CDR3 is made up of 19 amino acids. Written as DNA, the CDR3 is TGTGCCAGCAGCTCTAGACCGGGACAGGGGGCGGGAGGCACAGATACGCAGTATTTT. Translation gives CASSSRPGQGAGGTDTQYF.

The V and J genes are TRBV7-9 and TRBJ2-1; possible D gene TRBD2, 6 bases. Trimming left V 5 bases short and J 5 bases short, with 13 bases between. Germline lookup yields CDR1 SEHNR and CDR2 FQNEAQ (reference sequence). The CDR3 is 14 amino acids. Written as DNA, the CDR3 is TGTGCCAGCAGCCTCGGGGACTTCGACAATGAGCAGTTCTTC. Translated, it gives CASSLGDFDNEQFF.

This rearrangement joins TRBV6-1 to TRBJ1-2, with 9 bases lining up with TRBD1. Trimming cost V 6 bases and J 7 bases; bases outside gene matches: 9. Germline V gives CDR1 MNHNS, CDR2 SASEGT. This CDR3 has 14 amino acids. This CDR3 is CASSRDRVYGGYTF. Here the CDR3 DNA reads TGTGCCAGCAGCCGGGACAGGGTTTATGGTGGCTACACCTTC.

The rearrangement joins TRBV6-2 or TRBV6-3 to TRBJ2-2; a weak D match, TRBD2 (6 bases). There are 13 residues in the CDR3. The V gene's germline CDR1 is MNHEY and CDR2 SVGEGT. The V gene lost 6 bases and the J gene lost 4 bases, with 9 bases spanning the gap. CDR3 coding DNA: TGTGCCAGCAGCCACGGGGGCACCGGGGAGCTGTTTTTT. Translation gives CASSHGGTGELFF.

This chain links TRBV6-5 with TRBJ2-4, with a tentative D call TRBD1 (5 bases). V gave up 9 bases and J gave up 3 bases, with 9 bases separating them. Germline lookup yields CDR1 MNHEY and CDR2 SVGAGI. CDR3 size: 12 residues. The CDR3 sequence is CASQGGKNIQYF. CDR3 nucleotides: TGTGCCAGTCAGGGCGGCAAAAACATTCAGTACTTC.

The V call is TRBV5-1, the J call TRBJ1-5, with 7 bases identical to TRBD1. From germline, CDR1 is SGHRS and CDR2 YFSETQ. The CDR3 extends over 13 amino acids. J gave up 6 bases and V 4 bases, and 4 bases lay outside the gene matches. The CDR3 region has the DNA TGCGCCAGCAGCCTGACAGGGATTCAGCCCCAGCATTTT. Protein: CASSLTGIQPQHF.

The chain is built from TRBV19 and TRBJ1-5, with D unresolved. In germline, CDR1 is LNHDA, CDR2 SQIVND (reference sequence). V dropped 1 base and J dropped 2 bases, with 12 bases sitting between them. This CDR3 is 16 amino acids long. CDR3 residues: CASSIVGGVGNQPQHF. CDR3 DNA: TGTGCCAGTAGTATAGTGGGCGGGGTGGGCAATCAGCCCCAGCATTTT.

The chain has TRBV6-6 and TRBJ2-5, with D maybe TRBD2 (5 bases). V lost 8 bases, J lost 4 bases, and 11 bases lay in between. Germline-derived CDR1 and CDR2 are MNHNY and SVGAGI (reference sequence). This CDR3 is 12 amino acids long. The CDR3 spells CASRGGVETQYF. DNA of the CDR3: TGTGCCAGCCGTGGAGGAGTAGAGACCCAGTACTTC.

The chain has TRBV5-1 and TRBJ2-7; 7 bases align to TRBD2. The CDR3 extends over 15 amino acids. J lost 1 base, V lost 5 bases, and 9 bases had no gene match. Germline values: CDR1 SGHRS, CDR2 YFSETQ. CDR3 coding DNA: TGCGCCAGCAGTCCGGGGGGTAGCGGATCCTACGAGCAGTACGTC. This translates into CASSPGGSGSYEQYV.

CDR3 coding DNA: TGTGCCAGTAGCCTAACCGGGACAGGGATAGCCAAAAACATTCAGTACTTC. Translation: CASSLTGTGIAKNIQYF. The V call is TRBV19, the J call TRBJ2-4, with 9 bases fitting TRBD1. Germline V lookup: CDR1 LNHDA, CDR2 SQIVND (reference sequence). The J segment lost 0 bases and the V segment lost 6 bases, leaving 9 bases of the junction unmatched. The CDR3 covers 17 residues.

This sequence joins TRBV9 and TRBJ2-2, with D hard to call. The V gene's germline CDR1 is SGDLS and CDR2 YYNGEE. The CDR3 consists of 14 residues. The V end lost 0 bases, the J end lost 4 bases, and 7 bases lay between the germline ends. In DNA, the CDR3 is TGTGCCAGCAGCGTAGCAGTTGGCACCGGGGAGCTGTTTTTT. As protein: CASSVAVGTGELFF.

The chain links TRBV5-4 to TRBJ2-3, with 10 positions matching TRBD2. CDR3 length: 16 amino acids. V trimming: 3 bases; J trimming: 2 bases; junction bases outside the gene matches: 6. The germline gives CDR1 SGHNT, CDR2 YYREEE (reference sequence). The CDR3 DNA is TGTGCCAGCAGCTCCCTTAGCGGGAGGTACACAGATACGCAGTATTTT. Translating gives CASSSLSGRYTDTQYF.

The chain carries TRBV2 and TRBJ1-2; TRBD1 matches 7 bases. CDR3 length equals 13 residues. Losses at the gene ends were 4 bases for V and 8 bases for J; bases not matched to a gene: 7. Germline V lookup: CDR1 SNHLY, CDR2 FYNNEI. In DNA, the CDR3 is TGTGCCAGCAGTGCAACAGGGGTGGAGGGCTACACCTTC. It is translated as CASSATGVEGYTF.

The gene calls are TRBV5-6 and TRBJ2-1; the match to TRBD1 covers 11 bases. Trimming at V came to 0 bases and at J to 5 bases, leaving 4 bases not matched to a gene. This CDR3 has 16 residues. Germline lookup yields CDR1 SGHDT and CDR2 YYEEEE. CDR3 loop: CASSLGPGQGDNEQFF. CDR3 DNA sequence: TGTGCCAGCAGCTTGGGTCCGGGACAGGGGGACAATGAGCAGTTCTTC.

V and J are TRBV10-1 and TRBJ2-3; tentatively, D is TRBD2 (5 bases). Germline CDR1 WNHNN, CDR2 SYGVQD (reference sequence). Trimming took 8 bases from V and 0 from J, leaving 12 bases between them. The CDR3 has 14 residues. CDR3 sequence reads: CASLLATSTDTQYF. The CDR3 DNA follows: TGCGCCAGCCTTCTAGCAACCAGCACAGATACGCAGTATTTT.

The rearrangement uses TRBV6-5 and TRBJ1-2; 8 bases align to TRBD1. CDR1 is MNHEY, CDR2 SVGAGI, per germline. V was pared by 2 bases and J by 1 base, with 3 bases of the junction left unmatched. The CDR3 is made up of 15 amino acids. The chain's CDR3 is CASSYAGGFNYGYTF. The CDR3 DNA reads TGTGCCAGCAGTTACGCAGGGGGCTTTAACTATGGCTACACCTTC.